Following are 28 T cell receptor beta chains from one sample sequenced in a study of blood T cells in healthy people across ages. With a J-beta primer mix and a sample-barcoded 5' primer, a second PCR ran roughly 6 to 11 cycles. Each CDR3 protein gets one entry after TCRdb re-called the 5' RACE reads with MiXCR. The table records about 580,000 distinct CDR3 sequences, about 45% of them present only once. The sequenced material came from blood. The receptors were gathered from an elderly man in good health.

This clonotype was observed a handful of times. V usage is TRBV28 and J usage is TRBJ1-5, with a tentative D call TRBD1 (6 bases). The germline V and J ends were trimmed by 7 bases and 2 bases, with 15 bases remaining between them. The CDR3 runs 15 residues. Per germline, CDR1 MDHEN and CDR2 SYDVKM. The CDR3 region is CASTLTGNGNQPQHF. CDR3 sequence (DNA): TGTGCCAGCACCCTGACAGGCAATGGCAATCAGCCCCAGCATTTT.

V and J are TRBV15 and TRBJ2-6; D is ambiguous. This CDR3 spans 18 amino acids. The V and J ends lost 0 bases and 2 bases respectively, with 14 bases between them. Germline CDR1 LNHNV, CDR2 YYDKDF (reference sequence). The CDR3 DNA follows: TGTGCCACCAGCAGAGATCAGGCAGAGCTTACTGGGGCCAACGTCCTGACTTTC. Translation: CATSRDQAELTGANVLTF.

The genes are TRBV6-4 and TRBJ2-3, with D uncertain. V was trimmed by 7 bases and J by 2 bases, leaving 13 bases between them. The CDR3 contains 14 residues. Germline CDR1 and CDR2: MRHNA and SNTAGT. In DNA form, the CDR3 reads TGTGCCAGCAAGGTATCCCCTGCCACAGATACGCAGTATTTT. Translation gives CASKVSPATDTQYF.

The V gene is TRBV7-3, the J gene TRBJ2-7; the match to TRBD2 covers 9 bases. TRBJ2-5 explains the end of the DNA better; the J call may be wrong. The germline V gene has CDR1 SGHTA and CDR2 FQGTGA. This CDR3 is built from 15 residues. CDR3 bases: TGTGCCAGCAGCTCCACGGGACTAGCAGGGGAGACCCAGTACTTC. It translates to CASSSTGLAGETQYF.

Only one count was recorded for this clonotype. This chain joins TRBV18 and TRBJ2-5, with D tentatively TRBD2 (6 bases). The CDR3 has 13 residues. V lost 7 bases and J 5 bases, leaving 14 bases between the germline ends. CDR1 and CDR2 (germline): KGHSH, LQKENI. The CDR3 reads CASCLLAGETQYF. CDR3 coding DNA: TGTGCCAGCTGTTTACTAGCCGGCGAGACCCAGTACTTC.

This clonotype appeared once. At one end the junction does not follow the germline gene, possibly because of a read error. This chain joins TRBV7-2 and TRBJ2-1, with TRBD2 matching over 7 bases. The CDR3 is 17 residues long. Looked up from germline, CDR1 is SGHTA and CDR2 is FQGNSA. As DNA, the CDR3 is TGTGCCGGCAGCCCTCGGACTAGATTGAGCTCCTACAATGAGCAGTTCTTC. It encodes CAGSPRTRLSSYNEQFF.

The chain recombines TRBV9 with TRBJ2-3; D is unclear. Germline lookup yields CDR1 SGDLS and CDR2 YYNGEE. Trimming removed 0 bases at V and 3 bases at J, with 11 bases between. This CDR3 is built from 15 residues. Here the CDR3 DNA reads TGTGCCAGCAGCGTAGGGCCCGGGCTGACAGATACGCAGTATTTT. This encodes CASSVGPGLTDTQYF.

This clonotype was recorded many times. The chain is built from TRBV20-1 and TRBJ2-3, with D hard to call. Germline V gene data show CDR1 as DFQATT and CDR2 as SNEGSKA (reference sequence). The CDR3 is made up of 11 amino acids. V lost 3 bases to trimming and J lost 4 bases, with 5 bases between them. Here the CDR3 DNA reads TGCAGTGCTAGGGCCTCAGATACGCAGTATTTT. Its translation is CSARASDTQYF.

As for this clonotype: A read error may account for a junction end that differs from germline. The rearrangement links TRBV20-1 to TRBJ2-1; 7 bases align to TRBD1. This CDR3 has 16 residues. CDR1 and CDR2 (germline): DFQATT, SNEGSKA (reference sequence). Here the CDR3 DNA reads TGCAGTGCTAGAGATCCCCGACAGGGCTCCTACGATGAGCAGTTCTTC. It codes for CSARDPRQGSYDEQFF.

The rearrangement uses TRBV20-1 and TRBJ2-2, with 8 bases aligning to TRBD2. The CDR3 runs 16 residues. After removal of 5 bases from V and 4 bases from J, the junction contained 12 bases not matched to a gene. CDR1 is DFQATT, CDR2 SNEGSKA, per germline (reference sequence). For the CDR3, the DNA is TGCAGTGCTTTGTACCCCGGTGGACTAGCCACCGGGGAGCTGTTTTTT. This codes for CSALYPGGLATGELFF.

This clonotype was detected only a few times. The gene calls are TRBV20-1 and TRBJ2-1; D gene uncertain. Germline V gives CDR1 DFQATT, CDR2 SNEGSKA (reference sequence). Trimming cost V 1 base and J 1 base, with 14 bases left between them. The CDR3 consists of 16 residues. The CDR3 sequence is CSARVVVPGSYNEQFF. DNA of the CDR3: TGCAGTGCTAGAGTTGTGGTCCCTGGGTCCTACAATGAGCAGTTCTTC.

The rearrangement links TRBV28 to TRBJ2-5, with TRBD2 matching over 10 bases. Germline lookup yields CDR1 MDHEN and CDR2 SYDVKM. There are 14 residues in the CDR3. Trimming removed 5 bases from V and 2 bases from J; junction bases left unmatched: 2. The CDR3 loop is CASSGAGGQETQYF. Here the CDR3 DNA reads TGTGCCAGCAGTGGAGCGGGGGGGCAAGAGACCCAGTACTTC.

The V call is TRBV15, the J call TRBJ1-4; D gene uncertain. CDR1 is LNHNV and CDR2 is YYDKDF in the germline V gene (reference sequence). This CDR3 is 14 amino acids long. V was pared by 1 base and J by 4 bases, with 7 bases between. The CDR3 reads CATSRGGFNEKLFF. The DNA of the CDR3 is TGTGCCACCAGCAGAGGAGGTTTTAATGAAAAACTGTTTTTT. Drawing the rest from reference TRBV15 and TRBJ1-4, the complete variable domain is DAMVIQNPRYQVTQFGKPVTLSCSQTLNHNVMYWYQQKSSQAPKLLFHYYDKDFNNEADTPDNFQSRRPNTSFCFLDIRSPGLGDTAMYLCATSRGGFNEKLFFGSGTQLSVL.

V and J are TRBV6-2 or TRBV6-3 and TRBJ1-5; 8 bases align to TRBD1. Unmatched junction bases numbered 4, after V lost 8 bases and J lost 1 base. Germline V gene data show CDR1 as MNHEY and CDR2 as SVGEGT. The CDR3 extends over 14 amino acids. CDR3 sequence: CASADRVSNQPQHF. The CDR3 nucleotides are TGTGCCAGCGCGGACAGGGTAAGCAATCAGCCCCAGCATTTT.

The genes are TRBV20-1 and TRBJ2-1; D is possibly TRBD1 (5 bases). Germline V CDR1 and CDR2: DFQATT, SNEGSKA (reference sequence). V was cut by 7 bases and J by 10 bases, with 14 bases left in between. This CDR3 has 11 residues. CDR3 amino acids: CSVRENYEQFF. In nucleotides, the CDR3 is TGCAGTGTCAGGGAAAACTACGAGCAGTTCTTC.

The genes are TRBV9 and TRBJ2-5; 12 bases map to TRBD2. The junction had 14 bases not matched to a gene; V was cut back by 3 bases and J by 11 bases. Germline lookup yields CDR1 SGDLS and CDR2 YYNGEE. The CDR3 extends over 16 amino acids. CDR3 loop: CASSDSLAGGLNEQYF. CDR3 DNA: TGTGCCAGCAGCGACTCACTAGCGGGGGGACTAAATGAGCAGTACTTC.

V is TRBV20-1 and J is TRBJ2-3; either TRBD1 or TRBD2 may fit D (5 bases each). With 0 bases removed from V and 3 bases from J, the gap between germline ends came to 13 bases. The germline gives CDR1 DFQATT, CDR2 SNEGSKA (reference sequence). This CDR3 has 15 residues. The chain's CDR3 is CSARDGTGGTDTQYF. As DNA, the CDR3 is TGCAGTGCTAGAGATGGGACGGGTGGGACAGATACGCAGTATTTT.

This clonotype has just a few counts. The chain has TRBV4-3 and TRBJ1-4, with D tentatively TRBD1 (5 bases). CDR1 is LGHNA and CDR2 is YSLEER in the germline V gene. The CDR3 is made up of 15 amino acids. Trimming cost V 0 bases and J 11 bases, with 16 bases left between them. In DNA, the CDR3 is TGCGCCAGCAGCCAAGAAGGGGCGCGGGGGGGTAAACTGTTTTTT. It is translated as CASSQEGARGGKLFF.

There are a few counts of this clonotype. The chain carries TRBV18 and TRBJ2-3; 7 nucleotides match TRBD2. After removal of 4 bases from V and 5 bases from J, the junction contained 6 bases not matched to a gene. In germline, CDR1 is KGHSH, CDR2 LQKENI. The CDR3 sequence is 14 residues long. CDR3 protein: CASSLRTGGDTQYF. The CDR3 DNA is TGTGCCAGCTCACTTCGGACGGGGGGAGATACGCAGTATTTT.

CDR3 protein: CASSLAQGGAEAFF. CDR3 DNA: TGTGCCAGCAGCTTAGCCCAAGGAGGCGCTGAAGCTTTCTTT. J is TRBJ1-1 and V is TRBV7-2; no definite D call. V lost 0 bases and J 6 bases, leaving 11 bases between the germline ends. The germline V gene encodes CDR1 SGHTA and CDR2 FQGNSA. CDR3 size: 14 residues.

The gene calls are TRBV20-1 and TRBJ2-5; D is possibly TRBD1 or TRBD2 (5 bases each). Germline loops: CDR1 DFQATT, CDR2 SNEGSKA (reference sequence). The CDR3 has 15 amino acids. V gave up 4 bases and J gave up 11 bases, with 26 bases separating them. CDR3 sequence (DNA): TGCAGTGCTAAGGGACCCGTTGGGCCTGGGAATGAGCAGTACTTC. It yields the protein CSAKGPVGPGNEQYF.

This chain joins TRBV7-2 and TRBJ2-3; 7 nucleotides match TRBD2. The germline gives CDR1 SGHTA, CDR2 FQGNSA. The junction had 11 bases not matched to a gene; V was cut back by 5 bases and J by 3 bases. CDR3 size: 16 residues. CDR3 bases: TGTGCCAGCAGCCTAAGCCCAGCGGGGAGTACAGATACGCAGTATTTT. Translated, it gives CASSLSPAGSTDTQYF.

The chain couples TRBV27 to TRBJ2-7; 8 positions match TRBD2. CDR1 MNHEY and CDR2 SMNVEV come from the germline V gene (reference sequence). The J segment lost 3 bases and the V segment lost 6 bases, leaving 10 bases of the junction unmatched. The CDR3 runs 15 residues. The CDR3 DNA reads TGTGCCAGCAGCCCAGCCGGGACTAGAGGCTACGAGCAGTACTTC. Translation: CASSPAGTRGYEQYF.

This clonotype was seen ten or more times. V gene TRBV29-1 combines with J gene TRBJ2-1, with 9 bases matching TRBD2. Germline V gene sequence: CDR1 SQVTM, CDR2 ANQGSEA. This CDR3 comprises 15 residues. V shed 6 bases, J shed 6 bases, and the junction held 12 bases outside the gene matches. CDR3 residues: CSVDWLAGYPNEQFF. CDR3 DNA: TGCAGCGTGGACTGGCTAGCGGGGTATCCCAATGAGCAGTTCTTC.

This clonotype was counted a single time. A much larger clone differs from this one at a single base, so this may be a read error. The chain carries TRBV6-6 and TRBJ2-1; TRBD1 might be the D (5 bases). V lost 6 bases to trimming and J lost 6 bases, with 12 bases between them. Germline V gene data show CDR1 as MNHNY and CDR2 as SVGAGI (reference sequence). The CDR3 has 13 amino acids. CDR3 sequence (DNA): TGTGCCAGCAGACCAGACAGTTGCAATGAGCAGTTCTTC. Translation gives CASRPDSCNEQFF.

The chain has TRBV4-3 and TRBJ2-1, with D uncertain. Germline CDR1 and CDR2: LGHNA and YSLEER. The CDR3 contains 13 residues. Trimming cost V 0 bases and J 8 bases, with 8 bases left between them. The CDR3 DNA reads TGCGCCAGCAGCCAAGAACTCACGGATGAGCAGTTCTTC. Translated, it gives CASSQELTDEQFF.

CDR3 coding DNA: TGTGCCAGCAGCTTGGGGTCGGCGGGAGGACCCAATGAGCAGTTCTTC. It translates to CASSLGSAGGPNEQFF. This chain joins TRBV11-3 and TRBJ2-1; 8 bases agree with TRBD2. Losses at the gene ends were 3 bases for V and 6 bases for J; bases not matched to a gene: 10. From germline, CDR1 is SGHNT and CDR2 YENEEA. The CDR3 consists of 16 residues.

This chain uses TRBV2 with TRBJ2-3, with 8 positions matching TRBD1. The CDR3 has 15 residues. Germline values: CDR1 SNHLY, CDR2 FYNNEI. V trimming: 5 bases; J trimming: 3 bases; junction bases outside the gene matches: 7. CDR3 DNA: TGTGCCAGCAGTTCCCGGACAGGGCAGACAGATACGCAGTATTTT. It is translated as CASSSRTGQTDTQYF. The whole variable domain, remainder taken from reference TRBV2 and TRBJ2-3, is EPEVTQTPSHQVTQMGQEVILRCVPISNHLYFYWYRQILGQKVEFLVSFYNNEISEKSEIFDDQFSVERPDGSNFTLKIRSTKLEDSAMYFCASSSRTGQTDTQYFGPGTRLTVL.